Sequencing of this T cell receptor beta chain was carried out in a study of cytomegalovirus exposure and HLA in healthy donors. The PCR made use of 60 Vbeta and 13 Jbeta primers. Sequencing used immunoSEQ multiplex PCR; TCRdb keeps in-frame clones, though not all of them. Its table records roughly 51,000 clones. A note on this clone: Germline and junction disagree at one end, which may indicate a read error.

The receptor was derived from a woman aged 45-65 years in good health and CMV-seropositive. Material: PBMCs.

In nucleotides, the CDR3 is TGTGCCAGCGGCGGGACAGTCTTC. Translation: CASGGTVF. The chain recombines TRBV2 with TRBJ1-2; 7 nucleotides line up with TRBD1. Germline CDR1 and CDR2: SNHLY and FYNNEI. CDR3 length: 8 amino acids.